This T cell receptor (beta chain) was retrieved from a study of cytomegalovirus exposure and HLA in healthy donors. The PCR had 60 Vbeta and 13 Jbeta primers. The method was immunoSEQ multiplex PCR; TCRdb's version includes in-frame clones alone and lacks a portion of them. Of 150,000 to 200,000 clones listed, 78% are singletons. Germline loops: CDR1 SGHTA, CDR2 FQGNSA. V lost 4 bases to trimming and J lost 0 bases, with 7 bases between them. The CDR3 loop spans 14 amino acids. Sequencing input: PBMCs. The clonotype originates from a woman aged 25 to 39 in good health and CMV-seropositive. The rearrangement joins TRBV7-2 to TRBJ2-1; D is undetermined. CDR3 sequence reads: CASSSPSSYNEQFF. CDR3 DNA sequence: TGTGCCAGCAGCTCCCCTAGCTCCTACAATGAGCAGTTCTTC.